The subject of this entry is one TCR beta chain. The data derive from a study of blood T cell repertoires in COVID-19. Each recovered donor of Cohort 3 presented with two negative PCRs, clearance, or symptom resolution. Using immunoSEQ multiplex PCR, the repertoire was profiled, and TCRdb retains in-frame clones only, with some absent. The table has fewer than 300,000 clones, approximately 90% seen once. Per the germline V gene, CDR1 is MNHEY and CDR2 is SMNVEV (reference sequence). The J segment lost 6 bases and the V segment lost 5 bases, leaving 9 bases of the junction unmatched. The CDR3 extends over 15 amino acids.

The V gene is TRBV27, the J gene TRBJ2-7; 11 bases fit TRBD2. The TCR was taken from a woman in her 30s who had recovered from COVID-19. Sequenced input: PBMCs or T cells enriched from blood (not recorded which). The CDR3 loop reads CASSLKTSGVLEQYF. The CDR3 DNA reads as TGTGCCAGCAGTCTAAAGACTAGCGGGGTACTCGAGCAGTACTTC.